A selection of T cell receptor beta chains follows, all from one sample in a study of blood T cell repertoires in COVID-19. Here immunoSEQ multiplex PCR was the method, and the copy in TCRdb shows in-frame clones only, minus some. The table shows more than 300,000 clones, with around 87% occurring only once. The specimen sequenced was peripheral blood. These TCRs come from a woman between 25 and 40 years old with COVID-19, enrolled during active disease. CDR3s include the opening cysteine and the closing phenylalanine or tryptophan. D genes are given only for firm matches. A clone size is listed for some rows: how often the clone was seen (once, few, many), or a class if it is expanded.

J gene: TRBJ2-1; D gene: -; clone size: -; V gene: TRBV10-3; CDR3 protein: CAISGRGNEQFF; CDR3 DNA: TGTGCCATCAGTGGTCGAGGGAATGAGCAGTTCTTC
J gene: TRBJ1-6; D gene: TRBD1; clone size: -; V gene: TRBV5-6; CDR3 protein: CASKRHETGVSPLHF; CDR3 DNA: TGTGCCAGCAAACGCCATGAGACAGGGGTTTCACCCCTCCACTTT
J gene: TRBJ2-2; D gene: TRBD2; clone size: -; V gene: TRBV19; CDR3 protein: CASTRGASGTNGELFF; CDR3 DNA: TGTGCCAGTACCCGTGGGGCTAGCGGGACTAACGGGGAGCTGTTTTTT
J gene: TRBJ1-3; D gene: -; clone size: -; V gene: TRBV30; CDR3 protein: CAWNEESSGNTIYF; CDR3 DNA: TGTGCCTGGAATGAGGAGAGCTCTGGAAACACCATATATTTT
J gene: TRBJ1-4; D gene: -; clone size: -; V gene: TRBV2; CDR3 protein: CASRGDIDNEKLFF; CDR3 DNA: TGTGCCAGCAGGGGGGACATCGACAATGAAAAACTGTTTTTT
J gene: TRBJ1-5; D gene: TRBD1; clone size: -; V gene: TRBV7-8; CDR3 protein: CASSGTGGLQPQHF; CDR3 DNA: TGTGCCAGCAGCGGGACAGGGGGTCTTCAGCCCCAGCATTTT
J gene: TRBJ2-7; D gene: TRBD2; clone size: -; V gene: TRBV19; CDR3 protein: CASSIGSGRGGEQYF; CDR3 DNA: TGTGCCAGTAGTATCGGAAGCGGGAGGGGAGGCGAGCAGTACTTC
J gene: TRBJ1-3; D gene: -; clone size: -; V gene: TRBV4-1; CDR3 protein: CASSRGPGQTGNTIYF; CDR3 DNA: TGCGCCAGCAGCCGCGGACCGGGACAAACGGGAAACACCATATATTTT
J gene: TRBJ1-2; D gene: -; clone size: -; V gene: TRBV11-2; CDR3 protein: CASSLGRMYGYTF; CDR3 DNA: TGTGCCAGCAGCCTAGGGCGGATGTATGGCTACACCTTC
J gene: TRBJ2-1; D gene: TRBD2; clone size: -; V gene: TRBV10-3; CDR3 protein: CAISDGLAEYNEQFF; CDR3 DNA: TGTGCCATCAGTGATGGTCTAGCGGAATACAATGAGCAGTTCTTC
J gene: TRBJ1-1; D gene: TRBD1; clone size: -; V gene: TRBV5-1; CDR3 protein: CASSQGTGWAEAFF; CDR3 DNA: TGCGCCAGCAGCCAAGGGACAGGGTGGGCTGAAGCTTTCTTT
J gene: TRBJ1-3; D gene: -; clone size: few; V gene: TRBV4-3; CDR3 protein: CASSLYSGGRGNTIYF; CDR3 DNA: TGCGCCAGCAGCCTTTATAGCGGGGGCCGAGGAAACACCATATATTTT
J gene: TRBJ2-5; D gene: -; clone size: once; V gene: TRBV7-9; CDR3 protein: CASSLSGSVETQYF; CDR3 DNA: TGTGCCAGCAGCTTATCGGGGAGTGTGGAGACCCAGTACTTC
J gene: TRBJ2-5; D gene: -; clone size: -; V gene: TRBV5-1; CDR3 protein: CASSPNSQGLETQYF; CDR3 DNA: TGCGCCAGCAGTCCCAACAGTCAGGGTCTAGAGACCCAGTACTTC
J gene: TRBJ2-7; D gene: TRBD1; clone size: -; V gene: TRBV4-3; CDR3 protein: CASSAYGTGPYEQYF; CDR3 DNA: TGCGCCAGCAGCGCCTACGGGACAGGTCCCTACGAGCAGTACTTC
J gene: TRBJ1-1; D gene: -; clone size: -; V gene: TRBV28; CDR3 protein: CASSLTPSITAGAFF; CDR3 DNA: TGTGCCAGCAGTTTAACCCCCAGTATCACCGCGGGAGCTTTCTTT
J gene: TRBJ1-3; D gene: -; clone size: -; V gene: TRBV6-5; CDR3 protein: CASSYRGTGNTIYF; CDR3 DNA: TGTGCCAGCAGTTACAGGGGAACTGGAAACACCATATATTTT
J gene: TRBJ1-1; D gene: -; clone size: -; V gene: TRBV2; CDR3 protein: CASSDQSTHRDTEAFF; CDR3 DNA: TGTGCCAGCAGTGATCAGAGTACCCACCGGGACACTGAAGCTTTCTTT
J gene: TRBJ1-5; D gene: -; clone size: -; V gene: TRBV6-5; CDR3 protein: CASRVGLGNQPQHF; CDR3 DNA: TGTGCCAGCAGGGTTGGTCTAGGCAATCAGCCCCAGCATTTT
J gene: TRBJ2-1; D gene: -; clone size: -; V gene: TRBV10-3; CDR3 protein: CAISVERNNEQFF; CDR3 DNA: TGTGCCATCAGTGTGGAGCGGAACAATGAGCAGTTCTTC
J gene: TRBJ2-5; D gene: -; clone size: -; V gene: TRBV15; CDR3 protein: CATSSMGHRVETQYF; CDR3 DNA: TGTGCCACCAGCAGCATGGGGCATAGGGTGGAGACCCAGTACTTC
J gene: TRBJ2-7; D gene: -; clone size: -; V gene: TRBV19; CDR3 protein: CASSMGHNSYEQYF; CDR3 DNA: TGTGCCAGTAGTATGGGGCATAACTCCTACGAGCAGTACTTC
J gene: TRBJ2-6; D gene: TRBD1; clone size: -; V gene: TRBV9; CDR3 protein: CASSDDRGQYSGANVLTF; CDR3 DNA: TGTGCCAGCAGCGATGACAGGGGCCAATACTCTGGGGCCAACGTCCTGACTTTC
J gene: TRBJ1-1; D gene: -; clone size: -; V gene: TRBV9; CDR3 protein: CASSVIGSSSTEAFF; CDR3 DNA: TGTGCCAGCAGCGTTATAGGGAGTTCGAGCACTGAAGCTTTCTTT
J gene: TRBJ2-7; D gene: TRBD2; clone size: -; V gene: TRBV11-2; CDR3 protein: CASSFSGRPYEQYF; CDR3 DNA: TGTGCCAGCAGCTTTAGCGGGAGACCGTACGAGCAGTACTTC
J gene: TRBJ2-1; D gene: TRBD2; clone size: few; V gene: TRBV5-1; CDR3 protein: CASSKGLADNEQFF; CDR3 DNA: TGCGCCAGCAGCAAGGGACTAGCGGACAATGAGCAGTTCTTC
J gene: TRBJ2-3; D gene: TRBD1; clone size: -; V gene: TRBV24-1; CDR3 protein: CATSASRGPGDTQYF; CDR3 DNA: TGTGCCACCAGTGCGAGCAGGGGGCCCGGAGATACGCAGTATTTT
J gene: TRBJ2-5; D gene: -; clone size: once; V gene: TRBV7-9; CDR3 protein: CASSPGFLGETQYF; CDR3 DNA: TGTGCCAGCAGCCCAGGATTCTTGGGAGAGACCCAGTACTTC
J gene: TRBJ2-5; D gene: TRBD2; clone size: -; V gene: TRBV6-5; CDR3 protein: CASSYHSGGRAETQYF; CDR3 DNA: TGTGCCAGCAGTTATCACTCGGGGGGTCGGGCCGAGACCCAGTACTTC
J gene: TRBJ1-2; D gene: TRBD1; clone size: -; V gene: TRBV9; CDR3 protein: CASSVAVRGQQDYGYTF; CDR3 DNA: TGTGCCAGCAGCGTAGCGGTAAGGGGGCAGCAGGACTATGGCTACACCTTC
J gene: TRBJ2-7; D gene: -; clone size: few; V gene: TRBV4-1; CDR3 protein: CASSQVQGGSGQYF; CDR3 DNA: TGCGCCAGCAGCCAAGTACAGGGCGGGAGTGGGCAGTACTTC
J gene: TRBJ1-1; D gene: -; clone size: -; V gene: TRBV5-1; CDR3 protein: CASSLARGSTEAFF; CDR3 DNA: TGCGCCAGCAGCTTGGCAAGGGGAAGTACTGAAGCTTTCTTT
J gene: TRBJ2-2; D gene: -; clone size: -; V gene: TRBV7-3; CDR3 protein: CASSNQGSGELFF; CDR3 DNA: TGTGCCAGCAGCAATCAGGGATCCGGGGAGCTGTTTTTT
J gene: TRBJ2-1; D gene: -; clone size: -; V gene: TRBV19; CDR3 protein: CASNKAQEQFF; CDR3 DNA: TGTGCCAGTAATAAAGCGCAGGAGCAGTTCTTC
J gene: TRBJ1-5; D gene: TRBD1; clone size: -; V gene: TRBV7-3; CDR3 protein: CASSFHRGKGPQHF; CDR3 DNA: TGTGCCAGCAGCTTCCACAGGGGGAAGGGGCCCCAGCATTTT
J gene: TRBJ2-7; D gene: TRBD2; clone size: -; V gene: TRBV6-2/TRBV6-3; CDR3 protein: CASSYNPLAGSNEQYF; CDR3 DNA: TGTGCCAGCAGTTACAACCCACTAGCGGGGAGCAACGAGCAGTACTTC
J gene: TRBJ2-7; D gene: -; clone size: -; V gene: TRBV5-5; CDR3 protein: CASSQGTTTFGEQYF; CDR3 DNA: TGTGCCAGCAGCCAGGGGACGACCACATTTGGGGAGCAGTACTTC
J gene: TRBJ1-5; D gene: -; clone size: few; V gene: TRBV27; CDR3 protein: CASSRVSNQPQHF; CDR3 DNA: TGTGCCAGCAGTCGGGTTAGCAATCAGCCCCAGCATTTT
J gene: TRBJ1-3; D gene: -; clone size: -; V gene: TRBV10-1; CDR3 protein: CASSAEAGNTIYF; CDR3 DNA: TGCGCCAGCAGTGCCGAGGCTGGAAACACCATATATTTT
J gene: TRBJ1-5; D gene: TRBD1; clone size: -; V gene: TRBV4-1; CDR3 protein: CASSPIPGQDHSNQPQHF; CDR3 DNA: TGCGCCAGCAGTCCTATTCCGGGACAGGATCATAGCAATCAGCCCCAGCATTTT
J gene: TRBJ2-1; D gene: TRBD2; clone size: -; V gene: TRBV2; CDR3 protein: CVRGLAGGHEQFF; CDR3 DNA: TGTGTCCGAGGGTTAGCGGGAGGGCACGAGCAGTTCTTC
J gene: TRBJ2-5; D gene: -; clone size: -; V gene: TRBV11-2; CDR3 protein: CASSLVSETQYF; CDR3 DNA: TGTGCCAGCAGCTTAGTTTCGGAGACCCAGTACTTC
J gene: TRBJ1-2; D gene: -; clone size: -; V gene: TRBV24-1; CDR3 protein: CATSDPGTAYGYTF; CDR3 DNA: TGTGCCACCAGTGACCCCGGGACTGCCTATGGCTACACCTTC
J gene: TRBJ2-7; D gene: TRBD1; clone size: -; V gene: TRBV28; CDR3 protein: CASSLFRGQGFSEQYF; CDR3 DNA: TGTGCCAGCAGTTTATTCCGGGGACAGGGATTTAGCGAGCAGTACTTC
J gene: TRBJ2-7; D gene: -; clone size: -; V gene: TRBV12-3/TRBV12-4; CDR3 protein: CASSVHEYEQYF; CDR3 DNA: TGTGCCAGCAGTGTCCACGAGTACGAGCAGTACTTC
J gene: TRBJ1-5; D gene: -; clone size: -; V gene: TRBV27; CDR3 protein: CASRTGSDQPQHF; CDR3 DNA: TGTGCCAGCAGGACGGGGTCCGATCAGCCCCAGCATTTT
J gene: TRBJ2-7; D gene: -; clone size: -; V gene: TRBV12-3/TRBV12-4; CDR3 protein: CASSLSAGEQYF; CDR3 DNA: TGTGCCAGCAGTTTAAGTGCAGGCGAGCAGTACTTC
J gene: TRBJ2-2; D gene: TRBD2; clone size: -; V gene: TRBV5-1; CDR3 protein: CASSIGLAGGTGELFF; CDR3 DNA: TGCGCCAGCAGCATCGGACTAGCTGGGGGGACCGGGGAGCTGTTTTTT
J gene: TRBJ2-7; D gene: -; clone size: -; V gene: TRBV18; CDR3 protein: CASSPNLGPYEQYF; CDR3 DNA: TGTGCCAGCTCACCGAACCTGGGGCCCTACGAGCAGTACTTC
J gene: TRBJ1-5; D gene: -; clone size: -; V gene: TRBV28; CDR3 protein: CASSRFGGSIGPQHF; CDR3 DNA: TGTGCCAGCAGTCGGTTTGGAGGCAGCATAGGGCCCCAGCATTTT